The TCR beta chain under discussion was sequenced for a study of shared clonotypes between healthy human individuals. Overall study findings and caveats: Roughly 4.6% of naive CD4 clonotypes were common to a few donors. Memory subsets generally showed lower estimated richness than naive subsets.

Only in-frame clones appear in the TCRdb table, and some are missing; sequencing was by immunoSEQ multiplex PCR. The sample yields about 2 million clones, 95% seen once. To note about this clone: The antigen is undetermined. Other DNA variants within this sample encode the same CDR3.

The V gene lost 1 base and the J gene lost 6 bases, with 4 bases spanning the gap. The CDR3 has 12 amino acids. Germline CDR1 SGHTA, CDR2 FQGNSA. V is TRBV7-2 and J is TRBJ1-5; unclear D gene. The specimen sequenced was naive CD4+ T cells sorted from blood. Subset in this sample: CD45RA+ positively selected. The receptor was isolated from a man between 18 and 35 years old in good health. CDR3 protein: CASSLGPQPQHF. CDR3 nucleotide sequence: TGTGCCAGCAGCTTAGGCCCTCAGCCCCAGCATTTT.